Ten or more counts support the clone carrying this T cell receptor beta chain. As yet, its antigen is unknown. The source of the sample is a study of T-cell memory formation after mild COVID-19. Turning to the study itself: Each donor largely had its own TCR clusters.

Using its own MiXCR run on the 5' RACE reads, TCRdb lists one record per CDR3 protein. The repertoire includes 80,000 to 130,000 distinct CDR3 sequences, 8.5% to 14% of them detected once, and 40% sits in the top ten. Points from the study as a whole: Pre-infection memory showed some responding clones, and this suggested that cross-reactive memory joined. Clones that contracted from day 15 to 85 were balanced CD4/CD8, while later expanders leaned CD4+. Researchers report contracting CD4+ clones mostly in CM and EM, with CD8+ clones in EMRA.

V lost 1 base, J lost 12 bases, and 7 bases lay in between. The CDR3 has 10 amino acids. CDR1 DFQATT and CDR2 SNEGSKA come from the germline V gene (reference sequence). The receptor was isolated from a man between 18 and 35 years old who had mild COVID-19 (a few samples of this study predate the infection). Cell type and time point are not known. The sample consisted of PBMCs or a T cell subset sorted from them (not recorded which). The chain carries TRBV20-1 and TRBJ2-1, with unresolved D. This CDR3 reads CSARAGRQFF. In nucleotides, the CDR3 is TGCAGTGCTAGAGCAGGACGGCAGTTCTTC.